A single sample gave rise to the 27 T cell receptor beta chains below, sequenced in a study of identifying expanded T cells in peripheral blood. TCRdb keeps only in-frame clones here, not all; method: immunoSEQ multiplex PCR. The sample lists some 93,000 clones, nearly 90% seen once, with around 5.9% in the top ten. The sequencing sample was made of blood. These receptors all stem from a person aged 18 to 75 in good health.

The chain couples TRBV25-1 to TRBJ2-7; D may correspond to TRBD1 or TRBD2 (5 bases each). The CDR3 runs 14 residues. Germline V gives CDR1 MGHDK, CDR2 SYGVNS. The V gene lost 2 bases and the J gene lost 3 bases, with 11 bases spanning the gap. CDR3 amino acids: CASSELGVGYEQYF. The CDR3 nucleotides are TGTGCCAGCAGTGAACTGGGGGTGGGCTACGAGCAGTACTTC.

The V gene is TRBV5-4, the J gene TRBJ1-2; tentatively, D is TRBD1 (5 bases). Germline V gene lookup returns CDR1 SGHNT and CDR2 YYREEE (reference sequence). The V end was cut by 0 bases, the J end by 6 bases, with 9 bases between. This CDR3 has 13 residues. In DNA form, the CDR3 reads TGTGCCAGCAGCTTGGGGGACGGAGATGGCTACACCTTC. Encoded protein: CASSLGDGDGYTF.

This chain uses TRBV7-2 with TRBJ1-5, with D perhaps TRBD1 (5 bases). This CDR3 comprises 15 residues. CDR1 SGHTA and CDR2 FQGNSA come from the germline V gene. Between the trimmed V and J ends, which lost 1 base and 0 bases, there was a span of 7 bases. CDR3 bases: TGTGCCAGCAGCTTAGGACAGATTAGCAATCAGCCCCAGCATTTT. Its protein product is CASSLGQISNQPQHF.

The chain has TRBV10-1 and TRBJ1-1; TRBD1 aligns across 8 bases. This CDR3 comprises 14 residues. J was trimmed by 3 bases and V by 5 bases; bases with no gene match: 5. Germline V gives CDR1 WNHNN, CDR2 SYGVQD (reference sequence). As DNA, the CDR3 is TGCGCCAGCAGTTGGACAGGGAAGGACACTGAAGCTTTCTTT. Encoded protein: CASSWTGKDTEAFF.

V and J are TRBV4-1 and TRBJ1-4; 7 bases agree with TRBD1. The CDR3 is 21 residues long. V lost 2 bases, J lost 5 bases, and 23 bases stayed unmatched. Per germline, CDR1 MGHRA and CDR2 YSYEKL. The CDR3 here is CASSQRRAGTATTTGNEKLFF. As DNA, the CDR3 is TGCGCCAGCAGCCAAAGACGCGCCGGGACAGCCACAACTACTGGGAATGAAAAACTGTTTTTT.

The gene calls are TRBV19 and TRBJ2-3; 7 positions match TRBD1. The CDR3 sequence is 14 residues long. The J segment lost 4 bases and the V segment lost 0 bases, leaving 1 base of the junction unmatched. The germline gives CDR1 LNHDA, CDR2 SQIVND (reference sequence). The CDR3 bases are TGTGCCAGTAGTATAGATCAGGGGGCAGATACGCAGTATTTT. This encodes CASSIDQGADTQYF. The whole variable domain, remainder taken from reference TRBV19 and TRBJ2-3, is DGGITQSPKYLFRKEGQNVTLSCEQNLNHDAMYWYRQDPGQGLRLIYYSQIVNDFQKGDIAEGYSVSREKKESFPLTVTSAQKNPTAFYLCASSIDQGADTQYFGPGTRLTVL.

The chain combines TRBV10-2 with TRBJ2-5, with 7 bases that match TRBD1. CDR1 and CDR2 from the germline V gene are WSHSY and SAAADI. J gave up 2 bases and V 2 bases, and 5 bases lay outside the gene matches. This CDR3 comprises 15 residues. The DNA of the CDR3 is TGCGCCAGCAGTGAGGCCTACAGGGGTCAAGAGACCCAGTACTTC. Residues: CASSEAYRGQETQYF.

The chain couples TRBV27 to TRBJ1-6; 11 bases align to TRBD1. This CDR3 has 14 amino acids. Germline V gene data show CDR1 as MNHEY and CDR2 as SMNVEV (reference sequence). Trimming at V came to 6 bases and at J to 9 bases, leaving 4 bases not matched to a gene. In DNA form, the CDR3 reads TGTGCCAGCAGGACCGGGACAGGGGGTTCACCCCTCCACTTT. Its protein is CASRTGTGGSPLHF.

The count of this clone is one. The V call is TRBV4-1, the J call TRBJ1-1, with D possibly TRBD1 on 5 matching bases. Germline V CDR1 and CDR2: MGHRA, YSYEKL. V lost 3 bases and J 5 bases, leaving 22 bases between the germline ends. The length of the CDR3 is 17 residues. The CDR3 coding sequence is TGCGCCAGCAGCCACCACGGGGGGAGTTTAGGCAGTACTGAAGCTTTCTTT. Amino acid sequence: CASSHHGGSLGSTEAFF.

This chain joins TRBV5-1 and TRBJ2-5; 10 nucleotides line up with TRBD2. CDR1 and CDR2 from the germline V gene are SGHRS and YFSETQ. CDR3 length: 16 residues. V shed 1 base and J 5 bases; nucleotides not matched to a gene: 8. CDR3 protein: CASSLTPAGGLETQYF. CDR3 in DNA: TGCGCCAGCAGCTTGACACCAGCGGGGGGGCTGGAGACCCAGTACTTC.

In this sample, this clone turned up once. The chain uses TRBV20-1 and TRBJ1-2; D gene ambiguous. The CDR3 contains 10 residues. With 3 bases removed from V and 8 bases from J, the gap between germline ends came to 7 bases. Germline CDR1 DFQATT, CDR2 SNEGSKA (reference sequence). This CDR3 reads CSARGGGYTF. For the CDR3, the DNA is TGCAGTGCTAGGGGAGGGGGCTACACCTTC.

The chain employs TRBV27 and TRBJ1-4; D is uncertain. V shed 5 bases and J shed 4 bases, with 20 bases lying between them. This CDR3 has 17 residues. Germline CDR1 reads MNHEY; CDR2 reads SMNVEV (reference sequence). CDR3 sequence (DNA): TGTGCCAGCAGTCCCCTCCCCAGGCGCGACCTTAATGAAAAACTGTTTTTT. As protein: CASSPLPRRDLNEKLFF.

The V and J genes are TRBV11-2 and TRBJ2-7; the D gene is possibly TRBD1 (6 bases). The V end lost 1 base, the J end lost 2 bases, and 12 bases lay between the germline ends. The CDR3 has 15 residues. The germline V gene has CDR1 SGHAT and CDR2 FQNNGV. This CDR3 reads CASSLAAGETYEQYF. DNA of the CDR3: TGTGCCAGCAGCTTAGCGGCAGGGGAAACCTACGAGCAGTACTTC.

CDR3 nucleotide sequence: TGTGCCAGCAGCTTCCTGGTTAACACGGTCTTGGAAGCTTTCTTT. Its translation is CASSFLVNTVLEAFF. This chain uses TRBV7-9 with TRBJ1-1; D uncertain. V shed 3 bases and J shed 8 bases, with 19 bases lying between them. The CDR3 has 15 amino acids. Germline CDR1 and CDR2: SEHNR and FQNEAQ (reference sequence). Supplemented by reference TRBV7-9 and TRBJ1-1, the full variable domain reads DTGVSQNPRHKITKRGQNVTFRCDPISEHNRLYWYRQTLGQGPEFLTYFQNEAQLEKSRLLSDRFSAERPKGSFSTLEIQRTEQGDSAMYLCASSFLVNTVLEAFFGQGTRLTVV.

This clone was recorded once. V gene TRBV9 combines with J gene TRBJ2-5, with TRBD2 as a possible D gene (6 bases). The CDR3 spans 16 residues. Germline V gives CDR1 SGDLS, CDR2 YYNGEE. Trimming removed 0 bases from V and 1 base from J, with 13 bases in between. In DNA form, the CDR3 reads TGTGCCAGCAGCGTAGAGGACTACCGGAGCCAAGAGACCCAGTACTTC. It translates to CASSVEDYRSQETQYF.

The CDR3 here is CASRAGGRSYEQYF. For the CDR3, the DNA is TGCGCCAGCAGGGCGGGTGGCCGCTCCTACGAGCAGTACTTC. The V call is TRBV5-1, the J call TRBJ2-7; a possible D gene is TRBD2 (5 bases). The CDR3 totals 14 residues. The germline V and J ends were trimmed by 5 bases and 0 bases, with 12 bases remaining between them. Germline CDR1 reads SGHRS; CDR2 reads YFSETQ.

V gene TRBV6-1 combines with J gene TRBJ2-1; 7 bases match TRBD1. The CDR3 extends over 16 amino acids. Germline values: CDR1 MNHNS, CDR2 SASEGT. J was trimmed by 3 bases and V by 2 bases; bases with no gene match: 7. The CDR3 coding sequence is TGTGCCAGCAGTGAACTGCGGACAGGTAGCTACAATGAGCAGTTCTTC. This codes for CASSELRTGSYNEQFF.

This clone was seen a single time. The chain joins TRBV11-2 to TRBJ2-7, with D maybe TRBD2 (6 bases). The ends were cut back, 1 base at V and 0 bases at J, with 10 bases in the middle. The V gene's germline CDR1 is SGHAT and CDR2 FQNNGV. The CDR3 loop spans 15 amino acids. CDR3 residues: CASSLGHGSSYEQYF. The CDR3 DNA follows: TGTGCCAGCAGCTTAGGTCACGGGAGCTCCTACGAGCAGTACTTC. The variable domain in full, completed from reference TRBV11-2 and TRBJ2-7, reads EAGVAQSPRYKIIEKRQSVAFWCNPISGHATLYWYQQILGQGPKLLIQFQNNGVVDDSQLPKDRFSAERLKGVDSTLKIQPAKLEDSAVYLCASSLGHGSSYEQYFGPGTRLTVT.

V is TRBV5-1 and J is TRBJ2-3; the D gene is possibly TRBD2 (6 bases). Germline assignment: CDR1 SGHRS and CDR2 YFSETQ. The CDR3 is 14 amino acids. V lost 1 base and J lost 4, with 10 bases in between. The CDR3 loop is CASSLTSLPDTQYF. The CDR3, as DNA: TGCGCCAGCAGCTTGACTAGCTTACCAGATACGCAGTATTTT.

The chain is built from TRBV6-1 and TRBJ1-1; 9 bases fit TRBD1. The V and J ends lost 3 bases and 4 bases, in that order; junction bases with no gene match: 6. The CDR3 is made up of 15 amino acids. Per germline, CDR1 MNHNS and CDR2 SASEGT. The CDR3 sequence is CASSDGRTGVTEAFF. In DNA form, the CDR3 reads TGTGCCAGCAGTGATGGAAGGACAGGGGTCACTGAAGCTTTCTTT.

The rearrangement links TRBV14 to TRBJ1-2, with a possible D match to TRBD1 (5 bases). Trimming took off 1 base at V and 0 bases at J, with 9 bases between the two ends. Germline V gives CDR1 SGHDN, CDR2 FVKESK. This CDR3 has 15 residues. CDR3 DNA sequence: TGTGCCAGCAGCCAAGTGGGGGGTTCTAACTATGGCTACACCTTC. The encoded protein is CASSQVGGSNYGYTF.

This chain connects TRBV4-3 to TRBJ1-2; D is unresolved. Germline values: CDR1 LGHNA, CDR2 YSLEER. Trimming took off 0 bases at V and 4 bases at J, with 12 bases between the two ends. This CDR3 spans 15 amino acids. The CDR3 spells CASSQDIMAPYGYTF. The CDR3 DNA follows: TGCGCCAGCAGCCAAGATATCATGGCCCCCTATGGCTACACCTTC.

The rearrangement uses TRBV5-4 and TRBJ2-1, with TRBD2 matching 8 bases. This CDR3 has 15 amino acids. The V gene's germline CDR1 is SGHNT and CDR2 YYREEE (reference sequence). The ends lost 2 bases at V and 1 base at J; junction bases unmatched: 2. CDR3 sequence (DNA): TGTGCCAGCAGCTTCTTAGCGGGGTCCTACAATGAGCAGTTCTTC. Translated: CASSFLAGSYNEQFF.

The chain couples TRBV7-3 to TRBJ2-1; D unclear. V was cut by 8 bases and J by 5 bases, with 13 bases left in between. The CDR3 covers 13 residues. Germline-derived CDR1 and CDR2 are SGHTA and FQGTGA. The CDR3 sequence is CASGISYDNEQFF. Here the CDR3 DNA reads TGTGCCAGCGGGATATCTTACGACAATGAGCAGTTCTTC.

This sequence joins TRBV5-4 and TRBJ2-7; maybe TRBD1 (6 bases). The CDR3 runs to 13 residues. V was trimmed by 3 bases and J by 2 bases, leaving 9 bases between them. The germline V gene encodes CDR1 SGHNT and CDR2 YYREEE (reference sequence). CDR3 in amino acids: CASSWGQAYEQYF. Here the CDR3 DNA reads TGTGCCAGCAGCTGGGGACAAGCCTACGAGCAGTACTTC.

The genes are TRBV12-5 and TRBJ2-7; D call uncertain. The V gene's germline CDR1 is LGHNT and CDR2 FRNRAP. CDR3 length equals 12 residues. Trimming took 7 bases from V and 0 from J, leaving 7 bases between them. The CDR3 is CASAGDSYEQYF. In DNA, the CDR3 is TGTGCTAGTGCTGGGGACTCCTACGAGCAGTACTTC.

The chain has TRBV4-3 and TRBJ2-1; TRBD2 is a possible D gene (7 bases). V lost 0 bases to trimming and J lost 15 bases, with 15 bases between them. Germline CDR1 reads LGHNA; CDR2 reads YSLEER. The CDR3 spans 13 residues. The CDR3 loop reads CASSQDSRGGPFF. As DNA, the CDR3 is TGCGCCAGCAGCCAAGATTCGAGGGGGGGGCCGTTCTTC.